Presented here are 3 T cell receptor beta chains from one specimen sequenced in a study of cytomegalovirus exposure and HLA in healthy donors. Using immunoSEQ multiplex PCR, the repertoire was profiled, and TCRdb retains in-frame clones only, with some absent. The table records some 180,000 clones, roughly nine tenths of them present only once. Sequencing used PBMCs. These receptors came from a man between 25 and 39 years old in good health and CMV-seropositive.

There are a few counts of this clone. Relative to the germline gene, one junction end is altered; a read error may explain this. This chain's CDR3 is CASSIARGRKQPQHF. In DNA form, the CDR3 reads TGTGCCAGTAGTATAGCCCGGGGGCGCAAACAGCCCCAGCATTTT. V and J are TRBV19 and TRBJ1-5; possibly TRBD1 for D (6 bases). The CDR3 spans 15 residues. Germline V gives CDR1 LNHDA, CDR2 SQIVND (reference sequence).

The gene calls are TRBV7-9 and TRBJ1-5, with D perhaps TRBD1 (6 bases). The CDR3 spans 13 residues. Trimming removed 9 bases at V and 5 bases at J, with 14 bases between. Germline V lookup: CDR1 SEHNR, CDR2 FQNEAQ (reference sequence). DNA for the CDR3: TGTGCCAGTTCCCTAGGGGGGGATCAGCCCCAGCATTTT. The encoded protein is CASSLGGDQPQHF.

The gene calls are TRBV5-1 and TRBJ1-1, with 7 bases lining up with TRBD1. The ends lost 5 bases at V and 5 bases at J; junction bases unmatched: 9. Germline assignment: CDR1 SGHRS and CDR2 YFSETQ. The CDR3 is made up of 14 amino acids. The CDR3 coding sequence is TGCGCCAGCAGTACCAGACAGGGTCAAACTGAAGCTTTCTTT. Protein sequence: CASSTRQGQTEAFF.